This note documents a single TCR beta chain sequence. PCR involved 60 Vbeta and 13 Jbeta primers. Clones were read by immunoSEQ multiplex PCR, and TCRdb kept only the in-frame ones, dropping some. The sample carries some 66,000 clones, roughly 73% recorded once. The record originates from a study of cytomegalovirus exposure and HLA in healthy donors. Per the germline V gene, CDR1 is SGHRS and CDR2 is YFSETQ. The trim removed 4 bases at V and 5 bases at J, leaving 13 bases unmatched. This CDR3 has 17 residues. The TCR originated in a man aged 35 to 55 in good health and CMV-seronegative. The chain uses TRBV5-1 and TRBJ2-2; 8 bases match TRBD2. The sequenced sample consisted of PBMCs. The CDR3 DNA is TGCGCCAGCAGCCCCTTCGCGAGCGGGAGTGGAACCGGGGAGCTGTTTTTT. Translating gives CASSPFASGSGTGELFF.